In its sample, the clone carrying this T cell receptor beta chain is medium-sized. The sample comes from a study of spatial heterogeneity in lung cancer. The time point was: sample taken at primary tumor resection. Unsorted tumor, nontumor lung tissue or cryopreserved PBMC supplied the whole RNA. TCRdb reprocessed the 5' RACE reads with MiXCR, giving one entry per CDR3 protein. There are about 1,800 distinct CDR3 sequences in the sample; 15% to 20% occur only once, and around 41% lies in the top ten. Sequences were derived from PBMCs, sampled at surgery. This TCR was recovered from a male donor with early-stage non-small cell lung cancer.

In nucleotides, the CDR3 is TGTGCCAGCAGTCCTACAGGGGGCGCGAGGTCTGGCTACACCTTC. This encodes CASSPTGGARSGYTF. The chain links TRBV27 to TRBJ1-2; the match to TRBD1 covers 9 bases. After removal of 5 bases from V and 7 bases from J, the junction contained 11 bases not matched to a gene. CDR1 is MNHEY and CDR2 is SMNVEV in the germline V gene (reference sequence). The CDR3 length is 15 residues.